Listed here are 29 T cell receptor beta chains from one sample, sequenced in a study of Ad26.COV2.S vaccination and SARS-CoV-2 variants. Some clones are missing from TCRdb's copy, which holds only in-frame ones; the method was immunoSEQ multiplex PCR. The sample shows roughly 300,000 clones, roughly 89% of them seen only once. Treatment denoted: 15 to 20 received Ad26.COV2.S at low or high dose, single or two shots; about 5 received placebo; per-sample allocation not given. It was on day 63 after the first vaccine or placebo injection that samples were taken. The sample was peripheral blood, taken in a trial of Ad26.COV2.S vaccine versus placebo. Every receptor here comes from a person aged 18-65 years who received the Ad26.COV2.S COVID-19 vaccine or a placebo.

The chain employs TRBV3-1 (or the pseudogene TRBV3-2) and TRBJ2-2; TRBD2 matches at 8 bases. The germline V gene encodes CDR1 LGHDT and CDR2 YNNKEL (reference sequence). The ends lost 2 bases at V and 3 bases at J; junction bases unmatched: 5. This CDR3 is built from 16 residues. The CDR3 DNA follows: TGTGCCAGCAGCCAATTTGGTAGCGGGGACACCGGGGAGCTGTTTTTT. As protein: CASSQFGSGDTGELFF.

The genes are TRBV6-5 and TRBJ1-2; a weak D match, TRBD1 (6 bases). The CDR3 is 15 residues long. CDR1 and CDR2 from the germline V gene are MNHEY and SVGAGI. The V gene lost 7 bases and the J gene lost 2 bases, with 17 bases spanning the gap. The CDR3, as DNA: TGTGCCAGCACCAGGGGTCTAAATGGGAACTATGGCTACACCTTC. Its protein is CASTRGLNGNYGYTF.

This sequence joins TRBV7-2 and TRBJ2-5; a weak D match, TRBD1 (6 bases). The CDR3 length is 14 residues. CDR1 SGHTA and CDR2 FQGNSA come from the germline V gene. Trimming shortened V by 2 bases and J by 4 bases, and 11 bases separated the two germline ends. CDR3 DNA: TGTGCCAGCAGCTTATGGGACATTCGAGAGACCCAGTACTTC. The encoded protein is CASSLWDIRETQYF.

This clone has just one count. The rearrangement uses TRBV7-9 and TRBJ2-1; D might be TRBD1 or TRBD2, each matching 5 bases. Trimming pared 1 base from V and 5 bases from J, leaving 9 bases between. This CDR3 has 14 amino acids. Germline V CDR1 and CDR2: SEHNR, FQNEAQ (reference sequence). CDR3 coding DNA: TGTGCCAGCAGCTTAGAGGGACCCAACAATGAGCAGTTCTTC. Translation: CASSLEGPNNEQFF.

The gene calls are TRBV4-3 and TRBJ2-2, with 11 nucleotides matching TRBD2. This CDR3 has 17 residues. Trimming removed 7 bases from V and 4 bases from J; junction bases left unmatched: 11. From germline, CDR1 is LGHNA and CDR2 YSLEER. As DNA, the CDR3 is TGCGCCAGCAACCCAAGCCCTAGCGGGGGGCCCACCGGGGAGCTGTTTTTT. This sequence encodes CASNPSPSGGPTGELFF.

The gene calls are TRBV20-1 and TRBJ2-3, with D uncertain. This CDR3 region has 11 residues. Looked up from germline, CDR1 is DFQATT and CDR2 is SNEGSKA (reference sequence). V was clipped by 2 bases and J by 2 bases, with 2 bases between them. CDR3: CSARFTDTQYF. The CDR3 nucleotides read TGCAGTGCTAGATTCACAGATACGCAGTATTTT.

CDR3 sequence (DNA): TGTGCCAGCAGTGGGGAGGGAGTAGCAAGGGAAAAACTGTTTTTT. Translated: CASSGEGVAREKLFF. The chain uses TRBV28 and TRBJ1-4; D unclear. This CDR3 region has 15 residues. The V and J ends lost 5 bases and 8 bases respectively, with 18 bases between them. The V gene's germline CDR1 is MDHEN and CDR2 SYDVKM.

The chain has TRBV19 and TRBJ2-2; tentatively, D is TRBD1 (6 bases). The V gene lost 3 bases and the J gene lost 0 bases, with 14 bases spanning the gap. CDR1 LNHDA and CDR2 SQIVND come from the germline V gene (reference sequence). This CDR3 has 17 amino acids. The CDR3 region is CASSMVRGYTNTGELFF. CDR3 coding DNA: TGTGCCAGTAGTATGGTCAGGGGATATACGAACACCGGGGAGCTGTTTTTT.

This clone has only a few counts. The CDR3 loop reads CASSFGTGGSPLHF. In DNA form, the CDR3 reads TGTGCCAGCAGCTTCGGGACAGGGGGGTCACCCCTCCACTTT. V gene TRBV11-2 combines with J gene TRBJ1-6; 11 bases match TRBD1. V gave up 3 bases and J gave up 10 bases; unmatched junction bases: 2. The CDR3 runs 14 residues. CDR1 SGHAT and CDR2 FQNNGV come from the germline V gene.

The chain joins TRBV5-8 to TRBJ1-4; D is possibly TRBD1 (5 bases). The CDR3 contains 15 residues. Germline V CDR1 and CDR2: SGHTS, YDEGEE. Trimming pared 0 bases from V and 8 bases from J, leaving 14 bases between. CDR3 sequence reads: CASSLAKGFGEKLFF. The CDR3, as DNA: TGTGCCAGCAGCTTGGCCAAGGGGTTTGGCGAAAAACTGTTTTTT.

This clone was seen a single time. This chain links TRBV28 with TRBJ1-5; D gene uncertain. This CDR3 is built from 14 residues. V lost 3 bases, J lost 3 bases, and 9 bases lay in between. Per germline, CDR1 MDHEN and CDR2 SYDVKM. The CDR3 DNA reads TGTGCCAGCAGTTTTCCAGGATTCAATCAGCCCCAGCATTTT. Translated, it gives CASSFPGFNQPQHF.

The chain links TRBV20-1 to TRBJ2-3; TRBD2 matches at 12 bases. The CDR3 runs 17 residues. The V gene's germline CDR1 is DFQATT and CDR2 SNEGSKA (reference sequence). Losses at the gene ends were 3 bases for V and 0 bases for J; bases not matched to a gene: 7. The CDR3 DNA follows: TGCAGTGCTAGTGGGCTAGCGGGGGGGATTAGCACAGATACGCAGTATTTT. Its translation is CSASGLAGGISTDTQYF.

V gene TRBV9 combines with J gene TRBJ2-3, with no clear D. Germline loops: CDR1 SGDLS, CDR2 YYNGEE. Trimming stripped 0 bases from V and 8 bases from J, with 10 bases between. The length of the CDR3 is 13 residues. CDR3 sequence: CASSVAWDSTQYF. The DNA of the CDR3 is TGTGCCAGCAGCGTAGCTTGGGATAGTACGCAGTATTTT.

The chain combines TRBV29-1 with TRBJ2-5; either TRBD1 or TRBD2 may supply D (7 bases each). CDR3 size: 16 residues. V was pared by 4 bases and J by 1 base, with 19 bases between. CDR1 is SQVTM, CDR2 ANQGSEA, per germline. For the CDR3, the DNA is TGCAGCGTTGCCGCCAGCGGGGACAGCCTCCAAGAGACCCAGTACTTC. This sequence encodes CSVAASGDSLQETQYF.

The V call is TRBV7-9, the J call TRBJ2-2; either TRBD1 or TRBD2 may fit D (5 bases each). The CDR3 is made up of 12 amino acids. The germline gives CDR1 SEHNR, CDR2 FQNEAQ (reference sequence). V was clipped by 5 bases and J by 6 bases, with 7 bases between them. CDR3: CASSGDAGELFF. CDR3 nucleotide sequence: TGTGCCAGCAGCGGGGACGCCGGGGAGCTGTTTTTT.

The chain employs TRBV7-2 and TRBJ2-5; D is unclear. Germline V lookup: CDR1 SGHTA, CDR2 FQGNSA. Between the trimmed V and J ends, which lost 5 bases and 0 bases, there was a span of 7 bases. This CDR3 region has 13 residues. CDR3 sequence: CASSQNYQETQYF. CDR3 DNA sequence: TGTGCCAGCAGCCAGAATTACCAAGAGACCCAGTACTTC.

This clone appeared once. V is TRBV5-1 and J is TRBJ2-3; a weak D match, TRBD2 (6 bases). CDR3 length: 14 amino acids. The V end was cut by 3 bases, the J end by 0 bases, with 8 bases between. Germline CDR1 is SGHRS and CDR2 is YFSETQ. CDR3 loop: CASSWRDSTDTQYF. The CDR3, as DNA: TGCGCCAGCAGCTGGCGGGACAGCACAGATACGCAGTATTTT.

The chain joins TRBV18 to TRBJ1-1; D gene unclear. Trimming took off 3 bases at V and 8 bases at J, with 13 bases between the two ends. The CDR3 covers 13 residues. Germline CDR1 is KGHSH and CDR2 is LQKENI. This chain's CDR3 is CASSPSGGLEAFF. The CDR3 coding sequence is TGTGCCAGCTCACCCTCGGGTGGCTTAGAAGCTTTCTTT.

The chain recombines TRBV28 with TRBJ1-6; a possible D gene is TRBD1 (5 bases). This CDR3 has 15 amino acids. Trimming removed 4 bases at V and 11 bases at J, with 18 bases between. CDR1 and CDR2 (germline): MDHEN, SYDVKM. The chain's CDR3 is CASSSGSAGRPPLHF. DNA of the CDR3: TGTGCCAGCAGTTCGGGGAGCGCAGGGAGGCCACCCCTCCACTTT.

The J gene is TRBJ2-3, the V gene TRBV27, with TRBD1 as a possible D gene (6 bases). V dropped 4 bases and J dropped 5 bases, with 16 bases sitting between them. CDR3 length: 15 amino acids. The germline gives CDR1 MNHEY, CDR2 SMNVEV (reference sequence). The CDR3 reads CASSSNRDAIDTQYF. The CDR3 DNA sequence: TGTGCCAGCAGTTCCAACAGGGATGCAATAGATACGCAGTATTTT.

The gene calls are TRBV6-2 or TRBV6-3 and TRBJ2-7; D not resolved. Germline CDR1 MNHEY, CDR2 SVGEGT. The CDR3 is made up of 19 amino acids. Trimming took 6 bases from V and 0 from J, leaving 27 bases between them. The CDR3 sequence is CASSKKGGFPQPNSYEQYF. The CDR3 bases are TGTGCCAGCAGCAAAAAAGGTGGCTTCCCTCAACCCAACTCCTACGAGCAGTACTTC.

This chain uses TRBV30 with TRBJ1-3, with D uncertain. Per germline, CDR1 GTSNPN and CDR2 SVGIG (reference sequence). CDR3 size: 14 residues. Between the trimmed V and J ends, which lost 4 bases and 0 bases, there was a span of 10 bases. The CDR3 sequence is CAWTPVSSGNTIYF. The CDR3 DNA sequence: TGTGCCTGGACACCGGTGAGCTCTGGAAACACCATATATTTT.

Only one count was recorded for this clone. The rearrangement uses TRBV19 and TRBJ2-7, with TRBD2 matching 10 bases. Germline V gene data show CDR1 as LNHDA and CDR2 as SQIVND (reference sequence). With V trimmed by 1 base and J by 2 bases, 5 bases remained unmatched. The CDR3 spans 16 residues. The CDR3 spells CASSIGGLAGAYEQYF. The CDR3, as DNA: TGTGCCAGTAGTATAGGCGGCCTAGCGGGGGCCTACGAGCAGTACTTC.

The genes are TRBV3-1 (or the pseudogene TRBV3-2) and TRBJ1-1; D gene unclear. V was pared by 1 base and J by 1 base, with 13 bases between. This CDR3 is 16 amino acids long. Germline loops: CDR1 LGHDT, CDR2 YNNKEL (reference sequence). The CDR3 sequence: CASSQGGADPNTEAFF. The CDR3 coding sequence is TGTGCCAGCAGCCAAGGTGGTGCGGATCCGAACACTGAAGCTTTCTTT.

The genes are TRBV7-6 and TRBJ1-1; maybe TRBD1 (6 bases). The CDR3 has 20 residues. Germline CDR1 reads SGHVS; CDR2 reads FNYEAQ. The V end was cut by 1 base, the J end by 0 bases, with 24 bases between. The CDR3 loop is CASSLGPPTGGPRVNTEAFF. The CDR3 DNA sequence: TGTGCCAGCAGCTTAGGCCCCCCGACAGGAGGGCCTAGAGTGAACACTGAAGCTTTCTTT.

The V gene is TRBV10-1, the J gene TRBJ1-5; D perhaps matches TRBD1 (6 bases). This CDR3 contains 16 residues. Trimming took 3 bases from V and 2 from J, leaving 14 bases between them. Germline assignment: CDR1 WNHNN and CDR2 SYGVQD (reference sequence). The CDR3 DNA follows: TGCGCCAGCAGTGACGGCAGGGGAATGGGCAATCAGCCCCAGCATTTT. Its translation is CASSDGRGMGNQPQHF.

The chain links TRBV7-9 to TRBJ2-7; 10 nucleotides agree with TRBD1. This CDR3 has 14 residues. Trimming cost V 5 bases and J 4 bases; bases outside gene matches: 5. Germline CDR1 and CDR2: SEHNR and FQNEAQ (reference sequence). The CDR3 DNA sequence: TGTGCCAGCAGCCGTGGGACAGGGGAATACGAGCAGTACTTC. Residues: CASSRGTGEYEQYF.

This chain uses TRBV4-3 with TRBJ1-1; D remains ambiguous. The germline V gene encodes CDR1 LGHNA and CDR2 YSLEER. Trimming shortened V by 3 bases and J by 0 bases, and 8 bases separated the two germline ends. CDR3 length: 14 residues. CDR3 in DNA: TGCGCCAGCAGCCAGAGTACAATGAACACTGAAGCTTTCTTT. It specifies CASSQSTMNTEAFF.

V gene TRBV27 combines with J gene TRBJ2-6, with unresolved D. Germline V lookup: CDR1 MNHEY, CDR2 SMNVEV (reference sequence). V dropped 5 bases and J dropped 2 bases, with 4 bases sitting between them. The CDR3 contains 13 residues. The CDR3 is CASSPPGANVLTF. Written as DNA, the CDR3 is TGTGCCAGCAGTCCCCCTGGGGCCAACGTCCTGACTTTC.